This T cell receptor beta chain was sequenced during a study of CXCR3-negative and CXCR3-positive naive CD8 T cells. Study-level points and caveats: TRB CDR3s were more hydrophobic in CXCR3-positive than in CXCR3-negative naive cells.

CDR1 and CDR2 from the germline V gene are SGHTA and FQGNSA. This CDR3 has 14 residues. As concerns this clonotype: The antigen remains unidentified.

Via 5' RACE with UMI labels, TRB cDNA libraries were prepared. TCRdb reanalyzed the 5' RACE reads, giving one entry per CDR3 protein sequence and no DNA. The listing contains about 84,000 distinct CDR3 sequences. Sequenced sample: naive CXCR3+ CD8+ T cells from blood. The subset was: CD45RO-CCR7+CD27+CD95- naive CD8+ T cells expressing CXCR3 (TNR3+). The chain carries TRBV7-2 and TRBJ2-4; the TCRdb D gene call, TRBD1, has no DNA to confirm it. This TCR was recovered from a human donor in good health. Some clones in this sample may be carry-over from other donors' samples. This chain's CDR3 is CASSPGQGAYIQYF.